This T cell receptor beta chain was identified during a study of T cell changes during pregnancy in multiple sclerosis (dated by TCRdb to the late 2010s). Looking at the study overall: The study examined how the T cell repertoire changed over the course of pregnancy in women with multiple sclerosis.

Turning to this clone: The antigen it recognizes is unknown. Base qualities were left out, and no much larger clone turns up one base away.

The junction shows trimming of 1 base on V and 4 bases on J, and the gene matches do not reach 0 bases of it. From cysteine to phenylalanine, the CDR3 is 14 amino acids long. Only the CDR3 part of the read is kept: 42 bases, read in frame from the first base. From the germline V gene, CDR1 is SGHTA and CDR2 is FQGTGA. The protocol used for the library was the immunoSEQ multiplex PCR assay. TCRdb carries this immuneACCESS record with in-frame sequences only. Its versions omit some clonotypes, under half of them owing to an unresolved V gene in the studies checked, with the rest unexplained. This sample comprises tens of thousands of clones, 85% to 90% of them detected only once. Of the sample, 6.5% to 8.5% is held by the ten largest clones.

The sample here was CD8+ T cells from peripheral blood mononuclear cells, taken in the second trimester of pregnancy. This receptor was obtained from a female donor with multiple sclerosis, enrolled in a pregnancy study. The V gene is TRBV7-3 and the J gene is TRBJ2-3; a stretch of 9 junction bases matches TRBD2. This receptor carries the CDR3 CASSLSGGADTQYF. The sequence in DNA is TGTGCCAGCAGCTTAAGCGGGGGGGCAGATACGCAGTATTTT.